Below, one TCR beta chain is given with its context. At the DNA level, this CDR3 is encoded by other sequences in the same sample as well. The data were obtained in a study of blood T cell repertoires in COVID-19. Overall study: From T cells, B-cell-depleted T cells, or PBMCs came the material, which was cDNA or gDNA.

In the original analysis: Amplifying reference gene primers gave estimates of nucleated cell counts. TCRdb keeps only in-frame clones here, not all; method: immunoSEQ multiplex PCR. V and J calls plus clone size are reproduced from that table; the DNA served to infer D and trimming. This table holds 200,000 to 300,000 clones, about 90% found once. Looked up from germline, CDR1 is LNHDA and CDR2 is SQIVND (reference sequence). The CDR3 spans 14 residues. The germline V and J ends were trimmed by 4 bases and 1 base, with 11 bases remaining between them. The TCR comes from a man aged 25-45 years with COVID-19, enrolled during active disease. The genes are TRBV19 and TRBJ2-7; the D gene is possibly TRBD2 (6 bases). The sample consisted of peripheral blood. The CDR3: CASSTGTESYEQYF. The CDR3 DNA reads as TGTGCCAGTAGTACAGGGACTGAATCCTACGAGCAGTACTTC.